What follows are 2 T cell receptor beta chains derived from one specimen sequenced in a study of cytomegalovirus exposure and HLA in healthy donors. 13 Jbeta primers and 60 Vbeta primers were used for the PCR. The data were produced by immunoSEQ multiplex PCR, yet TCRdb's version contains in-frame clones alone and is incomplete. Here the sample spans just over 150,000 clones, roughly 80% being singletons. Sequencing was carried out using PBMCs. Receptors originate from a woman between 40 and 50 years old in good health and CMV-seronegative.

V and J are TRBV15 and TRBJ1-2, with a possible D match to TRBD1 (6 bases). This CDR3 contains 15 residues. Trimming left V 2 bases short and J 3 bases short, with 13 bases between. Germline CDR1 reads LNHNV; CDR2 reads YYDKDF (reference sequence). The CDR3 region has the DNA TGTGCCACCAGCAGACTCTCAGGGGCGGACTATGGCTACACCTTC. As protein: CATSRLSGADYGYTF.

The chain has TRBV2 and TRBJ2-7; the D gene is possibly TRBD1 (5 bases). The CDR3 runs 13 residues. Trimming removed 3 bases from V and 2 bases from J, with 8 bases in between. Per germline, CDR1 SNHLY and CDR2 FYNNEI. For the CDR3, the DNA is TGTGCCAGCAGTGAGTGGGGCACCTACGAGCAGTACTTC. It yields the protein CASSEWGTYEQYF.